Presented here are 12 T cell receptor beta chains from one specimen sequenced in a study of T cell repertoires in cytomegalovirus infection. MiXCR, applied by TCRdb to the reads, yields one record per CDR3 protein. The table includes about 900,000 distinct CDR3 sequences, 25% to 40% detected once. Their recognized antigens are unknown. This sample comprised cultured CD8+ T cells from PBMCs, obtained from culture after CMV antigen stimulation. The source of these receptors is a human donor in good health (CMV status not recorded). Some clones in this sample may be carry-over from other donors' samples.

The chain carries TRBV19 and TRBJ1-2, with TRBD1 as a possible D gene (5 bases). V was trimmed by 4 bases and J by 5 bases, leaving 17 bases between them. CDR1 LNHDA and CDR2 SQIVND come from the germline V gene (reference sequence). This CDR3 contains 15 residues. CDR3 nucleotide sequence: TGTGCCAGTAGTACTTCAGGGATTGTAAGTTATGGCTACACCTTC. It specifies CASSTSGIVSYGYTF.

The CDR3: CASSEGVGGELFF. CDR3 nucleotides: TGTGCCAGCAGTGAAGGTGTCGGCGGGGAGCTGTTTTTT. V usage is TRBV2 and J usage is TRBJ2-2; unclear D gene. The V and J ends lost 1 base and 7 bases respectively, with 7 bases between them. Germline lookup yields CDR1 SNHLY and CDR2 FYNNEI. This CDR3 spans 13 amino acids. Full variable domain (rest looked up from reference TRBV2 and TRBJ2-2): EPEVTQTPSHQVTQMGQEVILRCVPISNHLYFYWYRQILGQKVEFLVSFYNNEISEKSEIFDDQFSVERPDGSNFTLKIRSTKLEDSAMYFCASSEGVGGELFFGEGSRLTVL.

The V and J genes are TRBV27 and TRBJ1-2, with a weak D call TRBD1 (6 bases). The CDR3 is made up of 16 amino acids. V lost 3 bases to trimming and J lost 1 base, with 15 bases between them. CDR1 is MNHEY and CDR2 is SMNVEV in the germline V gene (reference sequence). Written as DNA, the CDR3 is TGTGCCAGCAGTTTCCACAGGGACGGGGGTAACTATGGCTACACCTTC. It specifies CASSFHRDGGNYGYTF.

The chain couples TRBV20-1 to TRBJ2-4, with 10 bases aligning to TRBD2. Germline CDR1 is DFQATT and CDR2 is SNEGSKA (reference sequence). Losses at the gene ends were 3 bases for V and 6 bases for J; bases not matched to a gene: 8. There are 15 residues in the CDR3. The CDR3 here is CSARSGGADRNIQYF. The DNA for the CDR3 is TGCAGTGCTAGGAGCGGGGGGGCCGATCGAAACATTCAGTACTTC.

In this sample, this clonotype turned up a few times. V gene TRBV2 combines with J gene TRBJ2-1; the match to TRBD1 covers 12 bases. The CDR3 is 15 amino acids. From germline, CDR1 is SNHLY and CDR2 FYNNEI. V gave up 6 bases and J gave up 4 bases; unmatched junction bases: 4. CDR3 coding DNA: TGTGCCAGCAGGGGACAGGGGGCGCGGTACAATGAGCAGTTCTTC. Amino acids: CASRGQGARYNEQFF. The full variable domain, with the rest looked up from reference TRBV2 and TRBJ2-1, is EPEVTQTPSHQVTQMGQEVILRCVPISNHLYFYWYRQILGQKVEFLVSFYNNEISEKSEIFDDQFSVERPDGSNFTLKIRSTKLEDSAMYFCASRGQGARYNEQFFGPGTRLTVL.

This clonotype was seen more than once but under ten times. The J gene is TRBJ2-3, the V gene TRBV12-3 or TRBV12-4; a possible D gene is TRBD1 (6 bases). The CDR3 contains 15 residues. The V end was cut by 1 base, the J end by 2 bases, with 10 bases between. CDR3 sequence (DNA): TGTGCCAGCAGTTTAGGGGGGCTCAACACAGATACGCAGTATTTT. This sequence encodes CASSLGGLNTDTQYF.

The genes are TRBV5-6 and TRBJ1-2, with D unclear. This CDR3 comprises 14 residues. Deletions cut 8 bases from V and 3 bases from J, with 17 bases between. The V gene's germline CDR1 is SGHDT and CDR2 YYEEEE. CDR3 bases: TGTGCCAGTCAGCGAGGGAGTAATTACTATGGCTACACCTTC. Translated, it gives CASQRGSNYYGYTF.

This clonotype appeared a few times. CDR3 residues: CASSLDGGLNTGELFF. The CDR3 DNA follows: TGTGCCAGCAGCTTAGATGGCGGACTGAACACCGGGGAGCTGTTTTTT. This sequence joins TRBV7-8 and TRBJ2-2; tentative D call: TRBD2 (5 bases). Germline V gives CDR1 SGHVS, CDR2 FQNEAQ. The V gene lost 1 base and the J gene lost 1 base, with 10 bases spanning the gap. The CDR3 sequence is 16 residues long.

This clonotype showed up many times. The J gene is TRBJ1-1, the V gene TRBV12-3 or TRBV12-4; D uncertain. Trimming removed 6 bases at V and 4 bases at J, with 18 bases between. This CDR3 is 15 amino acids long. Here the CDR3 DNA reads TGTGCCAGCAGCCTAGAGGCGGGCGCTGGCACTGAAGCTTTCTTT. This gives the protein CASSLEAGAGTEAFF.

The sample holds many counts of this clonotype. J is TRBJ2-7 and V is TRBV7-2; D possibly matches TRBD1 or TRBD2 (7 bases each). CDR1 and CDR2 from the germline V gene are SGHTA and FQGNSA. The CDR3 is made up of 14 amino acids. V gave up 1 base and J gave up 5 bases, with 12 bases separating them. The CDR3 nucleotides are TGTGCCAGCAGCTTAGGGGGGGGACAGAACGAGCAGTACGTC. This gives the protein CASSLGGGQNEQYV.

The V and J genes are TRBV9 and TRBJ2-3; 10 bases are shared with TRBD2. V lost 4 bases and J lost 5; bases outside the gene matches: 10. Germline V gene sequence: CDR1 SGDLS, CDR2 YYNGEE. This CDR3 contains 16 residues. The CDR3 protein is CASSSRSGGAKDTQYF. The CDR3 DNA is TGTGCCAGCAGCTCCCGGAGCGGGGGGGCCAAAGATACGCAGTATTTT.

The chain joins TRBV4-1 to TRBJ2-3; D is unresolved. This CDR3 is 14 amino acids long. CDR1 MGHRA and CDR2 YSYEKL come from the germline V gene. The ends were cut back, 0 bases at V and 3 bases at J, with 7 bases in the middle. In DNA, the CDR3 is TGCGCCAGCAGCCAAGAACTTGCGACAGATACGCAGTATTTT. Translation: CASSQELATDTQYF.